Described below is a single T cell receptor beta chain sequence and its context. What it recognizes is unknown. The data are from a study of T cell responses to AZD1222 COVID-19 vaccine. Germline CDR1 reads SGHAT; CDR2 reads FQNNGV. The CDR3 length is 13 residues. V was clipped by 1 base and J by 7 bases, with 10 bases between them. General observations from the study: Of spike-specific TCRs, nearly half reportedly target regions left unmutated in variants.

Sequencing was performed with immunoSEQ multiplex PCR; in TCRdb, only in-frame clones are kept and a portion is missing. The data show roughly 120,000 clones, 88% seen once. The receptor was isolated from an adult in good health. V is TRBV11-2 and J is TRBJ1-2, with D perhaps matching TRBD1 (6 bases). The material sequenced was peripheral blood, taken on day 0 of AZD1222 vaccination. CDR3 nucleotide sequence: TGTGCCAGCAGCTTAGCGTCGGGGGCTGGCTACACCTTC. Translation gives CASSLASGAGYTF.